This is a list of T cell receptor beta chains from one sample in a study of T cells in Graves' hyperthyroidism and ophthalmopathy. TCRdb fed the multiplex PCR reads into MiXCR, producing one record per CDR3 protein. The sample holds fewer than 350,000 distinct CDR3 sequences; about 20% are singletons and the top ten take approximately 49%. Sequenced input: blood. The source is a woman between 45 and 65 years old with Graves' hyperthyroidism. Both conserved end residues are part of each CDR3. A D gene is named only where the DNA matches it firmly. A row's size may be missing; if present it is once, few, many or a size class.

V gene: TRBV28; J gene: TRBJ2-2; clone size: many; D gene: .; CDR3 DNA: TGTGCCAGCAGTCCCTCGGACAGCGAGGCGAACACCGGGGAGCTGTTTTTT; CDR3 protein: CASSPSDSEANTGELFF
V gene: TRBV28; J gene: TRBJ2-3; clone size: many; D gene: .; CDR3 DNA: TGTGCCAGCAGTCCCGCGGAAGGGGAATACGCAGATACGCAGTATTTT; CDR3 protein: CASSPAEGEYADTQYF
V gene: TRBV29-1; J gene: TRBJ2-1; clone size: .; D gene: .; CDR3 DNA: TGCAGCGCGCGCAGGGAACTCGGTGATGAGCAGTTCTTC; CDR3 protein: CSARRELGDEQFF
V gene: TRBV5-1; J gene: TRBJ1-1; clone size: .; D gene: TRBD1; CDR3 DNA: TGCGCCAGCAGCCGAACACAAGGACAGGGTGCTTTCTTT; CDR3 protein: CASSRTQGQGAFF
V gene: TRBV28; J gene: TRBJ2-1; clone size: many; D gene: TRBD2; CDR3 DNA: TGTGCCAGCAGTTCACGGACTAGCGTTTCGGATGAGCAGTTCTTC; CDR3 protein: CASSSRTSVSDEQFF
V gene: TRBV20-1; J gene: TRBJ1-5; clone size: .; D gene: .; CDR3 DNA: TGCAGTGCTTCGGGTCCTAGCAATCAGCCCCAGCATTTT; CDR3 protein: CSASGPSNQPQHF
V gene: TRBV7-3; J gene: TRBJ2-3; clone size: few; D gene: TRBD1; CDR3 DNA: TGTGCCAGCAGCTTACAGGGGGCTGCCGGCACAGATACGCAGTATTTT; CDR3 protein: CASSLQGAAGTDTQYF
V gene: TRBV10-3; J gene: TRBJ2-5; clone size: many; D gene: TRBD1; CDR3 DNA: TGTGCCATCAGTGCTGGACAGGGGGATACGGAGACCCAGTACTTC; CDR3 protein: CAISAGQGDTETQYF
V gene: TRBV28; J gene: TRBJ2-1; clone size: many; D gene: .; CDR3 DNA: TGTGCCAGCAGTCCGCAATTCGGGGTGAGTGGTTGGTACAATGAGCAGTTCTTC; CDR3 protein: CASSPQFGVSGWYNEQFF
V gene: TRBV2; J gene: TRBJ1-5; clone size: .; D gene: TRBD1; CDR3 DNA: TGTGCCAGCAGTGAAGCAGGGACAGCACTGAATTTT; CDR3 protein: CASSEAGTALNF
V gene: TRBV6-1; J gene: TRBJ1-1; clone size: .; D gene: TRBD1; CDR3 DNA: TGTGCCAGCAGTGCGGGACAGGGTTCTTCTGAAGCTTTCTTT; CDR3 protein: CASSAGQGSSEAFF
V gene: TRBV3-1; J gene: TRBJ2-7; clone size: few; D gene: .; CDR3 DNA: TGTGCCAGCAGCCAAGTCCGGACTAACGGGATCTACGAGCAGTACTTC; CDR3 protein: CASSQVRTNGIYEQYF
V gene: TRBV7-3; J gene: TRBJ1-1; clone size: many; D gene: TRBD1; CDR3 DNA: TGTGCCAGCAGCGCACCCCTCCTCAGAACCGGGACAGGGAACACTGAAGCTTTCTTT; CDR3 protein: CASSAPLLRTGTGNTEAFF
V gene: TRBV2; J gene: TRBJ1-2; clone size: many; D gene: TRBD1; CDR3 DNA: TGTGCCAGCAGTGGACAGGGCATAACGGGCTATGGCTACACCTTC; CDR3 protein: CASSGQGITGYGYTF
V gene: TRBV6-2/TRBV6-3; J gene: TRBJ1-1; clone size: .; D gene: .; CDR3 DNA: TGTGCCAGCAGGGTCACTGAAGCTTTCTTT; CDR3 protein: CASRVTEAFF
V gene: TRBV24-1; J gene: TRBJ2-5; clone size: few; D gene: .; CDR3 DNA: TGTGCCACCAGTGATCCCTCGCAGGGAGAAGAGACCCAGTACTTC; CDR3 protein: CATSDPSQGEETQYF
V gene: TRBV3-1; J gene: TRBJ1-1; clone size: many; D gene: .; CDR3 DNA: TGTGCCAGCAGCCAAGATTTGGCGGCTGGGTTAGCTTTCTTT; CDR3 protein: CASSQDLAAGLAFF
V gene: TRBV6-1; J gene: TRBJ2-3; clone size: many; D gene: TRBD2; CDR3 DNA: TGTGCCAGCAGCCCAGCGGGGAACACAGATACGCAGTATTTT; CDR3 protein: CASSPAGNTDTQYF
V gene: TRBV30; J gene: TRBJ2-1; clone size: few; D gene: TRBD2; CDR3 DNA: TGTGCCTGGAGTTGGGTAGCGGGAGTACATGAGCAGTTCTTC; CDR3 protein: CAWSWVAGVHEQFF
V gene: TRBV6-1; J gene: TRBJ2-7; clone size: many; D gene: TRBD1; CDR3 DNA: TGTGCCAGCAGTGGGGGACAGGGGGCTTACCCCTTTATAGGGGAGCAGTACTTC; CDR3 protein: CASSGGQGAYPFIGEQYF
V gene: TRBV20-1; J gene: TRBJ2-3; clone size: many; D gene: TRBD2; CDR3 DNA: TGCAGTGCGGGCGGGACTAGCGGGGGGAACACAGATACGCAGTATTTT; CDR3 protein: CSAGGTSGGNTDTQYF
V gene: TRBV7-8; J gene: TRBJ2-7; clone size: many; D gene: .; CDR3 DNA: TGTGCCAGCAGCTTAGCCCGGGCGAGGGGAGGCTCCTACGAGCAGTACTTC; CDR3 protein: CASSLARARGGSYEQYF
V gene: TRBV5-1; J gene: TRBJ1-2; clone size: many; D gene: TRBD1; CDR3 DNA: TGTGCCAGCAGTCCCGGGACAGGCGATTATGGCTACACCTTC; CDR3 protein: CASSPGTGDYGYTF
V gene: TRBV4-1; J gene: TRBJ2-7; clone size: few; D gene: .; CDR3 DNA: TGCGCCAGCAGCCTCTTCCCCCTAGCGCTTAGCTCCTACGAGCAGTACTTC; CDR3 protein: CASSLFPLALSSYEQYF
V gene: TRBV27; J gene: TRBJ1-6; clone size: few; D gene: TRBD1; CDR3 DNA: TGTGCCAGCAGTTTAAGGTCAGGGGGCCCGGTCCATTCACCCCTCCACTTT; CDR3 protein: CASSLRSGGPVHSPLHF
V gene: TRBV7-9; J gene: TRBJ2-5; clone size: few; D gene: .; CDR3 DNA: TGTGCCAGCAGCTTAGGAGATAGTAGAGAGACCCAGTACTTC; CDR3 protein: CASSLGDSRETQYF
V gene: TRBV4-1; J gene: TRBJ1-6; clone size: .; D gene: .; CDR3 DNA: TGCGCCAGCAGCCAGTCCCCGCAAGGGTATAATTCACCCCTCCACTTT; CDR3 protein: CASSQSPQGYNSPLHF
V gene: TRBV13; J gene: TRBJ2-3; clone size: .; D gene: .; CDR3 DNA: TGTGCCAGCAGCTTAGTCCGCCAACAAGGGACGGCTAGCACAGATACGCAGTATTTT; CDR3 protein: CASSLVRQQGTASTDTQYF
V gene: TRBV12-3/TRBV12-4; J gene: TRBJ2-7; clone size: .; D gene: TRBD1; CDR3 DNA: TGTGCCAGCGGACGAAGGACAGGGACCTACGAGCAGTACTTC; CDR3 protein: CASGRRTGTYEQYF
V gene: TRBV28; J gene: TRBJ1-4; clone size: .; D gene: TRBD1; CDR3 DNA: TGTGCCAGCAATCTTAGACAGGGGGCCGGTGAAAAACTGTTTTTT; CDR3 protein: CASNLRQGAGEKLFF
V gene: TRBV4-1; J gene: TRBJ2-2; clone size: .; D gene: TRBD1; CDR3 DNA: TGCGCCAGCAAGACAGGGGGTGTCGACACCGGGGAGCTGTTTTTT; CDR3 protein: CASKTGGVDTGELFF
V gene: TRBV20-1; J gene: TRBJ1-1; clone size: .; D gene: .; CDR3 DNA: TGCAGTGCCAGGGAGAATGCTGAAGCTTTCTTT; CDR3 protein: CSARENAEAFF
V gene: TRBV12-3/TRBV12-4; J gene: TRBJ2-1; clone size: few; D gene: TRBD2; CDR3 DNA: TGTGCCAGCAGCGGGGTAGCTACGGGAGGTCTCCACAATGAGCAGTTCTTC; CDR3 protein: CASSGVATGGLHNEQFF
V gene: TRBV2; J gene: TRBJ1-2; clone size: many; D gene: .; CDR3 DNA: TGTGCCAGCGGGAAGGGGATTGGCTACACCTTC; CDR3 protein: CASGKGIGYTF
V gene: TRBV7-3; J gene: TRBJ1-3; clone size: .; D gene: .; CDR3 DNA: TGTGCCAGCAGCTTAGGAGGGCGACGGAACACCATATATTTT; CDR3 protein: CASSLGGRRNTIYF
V gene: TRBV6-1; J gene: TRBJ1-5; clone size: .; D gene: .; CDR3 DNA: TGTGCCAGCAGTGAATTCTGGGACATGTCCAATCAGCCCCAGCATTTT; CDR3 protein: CASSEFWDMSNQPQHF
V gene: TRBV12-3/TRBV12-4; J gene: TRBJ2-1; clone size: .; D gene: TRBD1; CDR3 DNA: TGTGCCAGCAGTCGATATGGACAGGGCTACAATGAGCAGTTCTTC; CDR3 protein: CASSRYGQGYNEQFF
V gene: TRBV2; J gene: TRBJ2-7; clone size: many; D gene: .; CDR3 DNA: TGTGCCAGCAGTGAATCGGGTAACGAGCAGTACTTC; CDR3 protein: CASSESGNEQYF
V gene: TRBV19; J gene: TRBJ1-2; clone size: once; D gene: TRBD1; CDR3 DNA: TGTGCCAGTAGTATTGGGCAGGGGGCCGCCTATGGCTACACCTTC; CDR3 protein: CASSIGQGAAYGYTF
V gene: TRBV11-2; J gene: TRBJ2-7; clone size: .; D gene: .; CDR3 DNA: TGTGCCAGCAGCTTAGAGGCTACCCAGTTCTCCTACGAGCAGTACTTC; CDR3 protein: CASSLEATQFSYEQYF
V gene: TRBV18; J gene: TRBJ2-1; clone size: .; D gene: TRBD2; CDR3 DNA: TGTGCCAGCTCACTTAGTGCTACTAGCGGGAGCTCCTACAATGAGCAGTTCTTC; CDR3 protein: CASSLSATSGSSYNEQFF
V gene: TRBV5-4; J gene: TRBJ1-1; clone size: .; D gene: .; CDR3 DNA: TGTGCCAGCAGCTTGTACGGGGGTGGCACTGAAGCTTTCTTT; CDR3 protein: CASSLYGGGTEAFF
V gene: TRBV6-6; J gene: TRBJ1-1; clone size: many; D gene: .; CDR3 DNA: TGTGCCAGCAGTTACGGGGCCCTGGGCACTGAAGCTTTCTTT; CDR3 protein: CASSYGALGTEAFF
V gene: TRBV2; J gene: TRBJ2-1; clone size: many; D gene: .; CDR3 DNA: TGTGCCAGCGACGGGGGCAATGAGCAGTTCTTC; CDR3 protein: CASDGGNEQFF
V gene: TRBV18; J gene: TRBJ2-1; clone size: .; D gene: TRBD1; CDR3 DNA: TGTGCCAGCTCACCACAGGACAGGGCCTTGGGTGAGCAGTTCTTC; CDR3 protein: CASSPQDRALGEQFF
V gene: TRBV19; J gene: TRBJ1-6; clone size: few; D gene: .; CDR3 DNA: TGTGCCAGTAGTGAGGACAGTTATAATTCACCCCTCCACTTT; CDR3 protein: CASSEDSYNSPLHF
V gene: TRBV6-5; J gene: TRBJ2-1; clone size: .; D gene: TRBD2; CDR3 DNA: TGTGCCAGCAGTTACAGCCCTTCGGCTAGCGGGAGTATCGACAATGAGCAGTTCTTC; CDR3 protein: CASSYSPSASGSIDNEQFF
V gene: TRBV19; J gene: TRBJ2-4; clone size: once; D gene: .; CDR3 DNA: TGTGCCAGTAGTTCCTCCTCTCCATTGGCTGCAGGGGCCAAAAACATTCAGTACTTC; CDR3 protein: CASSSSSPLAAGAKNIQYF
V gene: TRBV20-1; J gene: TRBJ2-1; clone size: .; D gene: .; CDR3 DNA: TGCAGTGCTAGAGGCAGTGGAAATGAGCAGTTCTTC; CDR3 protein: CSARGSGNEQFF
V gene: TRBV4-1; J gene: TRBJ1-6; clone size: .; D gene: .; CDR3 DNA: TGCGCCAGCAGCCAAGACCAACAGGGCTTCATGGGTACCCTCCACTTT; CDR3 protein: CASSQDQQGFMGTLHF
V gene: TRBV2; J gene: TRBJ2-5; clone size: .; D gene: .; CDR3 DNA: TGTGCCAGCAGTGAAGCCGGGTACCTACGGGGGTGGTACTTC; CDR3 protein: CASSEAGYLRGWYF
V gene: TRBV2; J gene: TRBJ1-5; clone size: many; D gene: .; CDR3 DNA: TGTGCCAGCAGTTTCCAAAGGGGCTGGGATCAGCCCCAGCATTTT; CDR3 protein: CASSFQRGWDQPQHF
V gene: TRBV24-1; J gene: TRBJ1-5; clone size: few; D gene: .; CDR3 DNA: TGTGCCACCAGTGGAGGGGATCGGCAGCCCCAGCATTTT; CDR3 protein: CATSGGDRQPQHF
V gene: TRBV9; J gene: TRBJ2-5; clone size: many; D gene: .; CDR3 DNA: TGTGCCAGCAGCCCCCGCGCTCAAGAGACCCAGTACTTC; CDR3 protein: CASSPRAQETQYF